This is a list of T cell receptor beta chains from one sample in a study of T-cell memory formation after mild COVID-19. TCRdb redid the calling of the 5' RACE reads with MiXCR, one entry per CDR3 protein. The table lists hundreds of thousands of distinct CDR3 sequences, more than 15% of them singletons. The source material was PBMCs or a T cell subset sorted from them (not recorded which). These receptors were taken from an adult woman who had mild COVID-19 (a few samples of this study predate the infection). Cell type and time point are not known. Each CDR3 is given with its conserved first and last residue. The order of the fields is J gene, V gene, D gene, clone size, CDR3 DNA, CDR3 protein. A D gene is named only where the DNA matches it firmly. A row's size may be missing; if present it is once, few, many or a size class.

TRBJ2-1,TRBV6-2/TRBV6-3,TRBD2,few,TGTGCCAGCAGGAGAGCGGGAGGTATGGAGAATGAGCAGTTCTTC,CASRRAGGMENEQFF
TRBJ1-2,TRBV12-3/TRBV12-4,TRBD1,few,TGTGCCAGCAGTTTGACAGGGCCTAACTATGGCTACACCTTC,CASSLTGPNYGYTF
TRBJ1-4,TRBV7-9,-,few,TGTGCCAGCAGCTTAAGGCCCCTCCGGGACACTGGTGAAAAACTGTTTTTT,CASSLRPLRDTGEKLFF
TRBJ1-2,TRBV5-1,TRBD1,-,TGCGCCAGCAGACAGACGGGACAGGGGCATGGCTACACCTTC,CASRQTGQGHGYTF
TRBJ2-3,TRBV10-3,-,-,TGTGCCATCAGTGAGTCGATGGCCGATACGCAGTATTTT,CAISESMADTQYF
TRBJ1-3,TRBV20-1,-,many,TGCAGTGCTTACACAGGAAGCTCTGGAAACACCATATATTTT,CSAYTGSSGNTIYF
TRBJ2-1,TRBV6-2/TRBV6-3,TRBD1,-,TGTGCCAGCAGACCTTCCGGGACAGGGTTCAATGAGCAGTTCTTC,CASRPSGTGFNEQFF
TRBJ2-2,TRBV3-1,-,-,TGTGCCAGCAGCCAGGATCCATACACCGGGGAGCTGTTTTTT,CASSQDPYTGELFF
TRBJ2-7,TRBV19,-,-,TGTGCCAGTGCCATAGAGGGGGAAGAGCAGTACTTC,CASAIEGEEQYF
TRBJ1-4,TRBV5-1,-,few,TGCGCCAGCAGCTTGGTACACGGAGAAAAACTGTTTTTT,CASSLVHGEKLFF
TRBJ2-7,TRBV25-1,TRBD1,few,TGTGCCAGCAGTGAATATATAGGGACAGGGTCATTCGAGCAGTACTTC,CASSEYIGTGSFEQYF
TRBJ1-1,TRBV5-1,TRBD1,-,TGCGCCAGCAGCCACGGACAGGGCGGGAACACTGAAGCTTTCTTT,CASSHGQGGNTEAFF
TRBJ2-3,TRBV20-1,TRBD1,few,TGCAGTGCTAGAGGGGACAGGGTCGCAGATACGCAGTATTTT,CSARGDRVADTQYF
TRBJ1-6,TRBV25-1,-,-,TGTGCCAGCAGTGTGGGGACTGAGAGTAATTCACCCCTCCACTTT,CASSVGTESNSPLHF
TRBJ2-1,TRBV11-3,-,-,TGTGCCAGCAGCTTGAACTCTCTCAATGAGCAGTTCTTC,CASSLNSLNEQFF
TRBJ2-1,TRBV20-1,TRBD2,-,TGCAGTGCTAGCGACTCGGTGACTAGCGGGGGAGGTTATGAGCAGTTCTTC,CSASDSVTSGGGYEQFF
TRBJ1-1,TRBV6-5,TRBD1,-,TGTGCCAGCAGTTACCAGGGGGACACTGAAGCTTTCTTT,CASSYQGDTEAFF